Below, 15 T cell receptor beta chains from the same sample are listed, as sequenced in a study of shared clonotypes between healthy human individuals. Generated by immunoSEQ multiplex PCR, the TCRdb table keeps only in-frame clones and is missing some. The table has 630,000 or so clones, about 98% seen once. Terminally differentiated effector memory CD45RA+ cells were left out of the naive CD8 fraction, which was CD45RO-negative and positively selected for CCR7. The material sequenced was naive CD8+ T cells sorted from blood. These TCRs come from a man between 25 and 39 years old in good health.

This chain uses TRBV5-1 with TRBJ2-2, with D possibly being TRBD2 (6 bases). The V end was cut by 2 bases, the J end by 0 bases, with 14 bases between. The CDR3 sequence is 17 residues long. The germline V gene has CDR1 SGHRS and CDR2 YFSETQ. This CDR3 reads CASSFKEGLSNTGELFF. Here the CDR3 DNA reads TGCGCCAGCAGCTTTAAGGAGGGACTCTCGAACACCGGGGAGCTGTTTTTT. Filled out from reference TRBV5-1 and TRBJ2-2, the complete variable domain reads KAGVTQTPRYLIKTRGQQVTLSCSPISGHRSVSWYQQTPGQGLQFLFEYFSETQRNKGNFPGRFSGRQFSNSRSEMNVSTLELGDSALYLCASSFKEGLSNTGELFFGEGSRLTVL.

The V call is TRBV7-6, the J call TRBJ1-4; 7 bases agree with TRBD1. CDR1 SGHVS and CDR2 FNYEAQ come from the germline V gene. J was trimmed by 8 bases and V by 5 bases; bases with no gene match: 17. The CDR3 has 17 residues. Written as DNA, the CDR3 is TGTGCCAGCAGCCGTGACTTCCCGACAGGGAGGGTCGAAAAACTGTTTTTT. Its protein is CASSRDFPTGRVEKLFF.

This chain links TRBV27 with TRBJ2-7; no firm D call. CDR1 MNHEY and CDR2 SMNVEV come from the germline V gene (reference sequence). This CDR3 is built from 14 residues. Trimming took off 7 bases at V and 2 bases at J, with 15 bases between the two ends. This CDR3 reads CASTSSGLAYEQYF. The CDR3 DNA follows: TGTGCCAGCACCTCCTCCGGGCTAGCCTACGAGCAGTACTTC.

V and J are TRBV19 and TRBJ1-2; weak D call: TRBD1 (5 bases). The germline V gene has CDR1 LNHDA and CDR2 SQIVND (reference sequence). With 3 bases removed from V and 6 bases from J, the gap between germline ends came to 8 bases. This CDR3 is 12 amino acids long. The CDR3 loop is CASSIDRDGYTF. CDR3 DNA: TGTGCCAGTAGTATCGACAGAGATGGCTACACCTTC.

The chain couples TRBV5-1 to TRBJ1-1, with TRBD1 matching over 8 bases. The CDR3 extends over 18 amino acids. V lost 0 bases and J lost 3; bases outside the gene matches: 13. CDR1 is SGHRS and CDR2 is YFSETQ in the germline V gene. DNA for the CDR3: TGCGCCAGCAGCTTGGTAGGCAGGGGGCGGTTTTTCGACACTGAAGCTTTCTTT. It is translated as CASSLVGRGRFFDTEAFF.

This sequence joins TRBV6-6 and TRBJ1-2; D uncertain. CDR1 and CDR2 (germline): MNHNY, SVGAGI (reference sequence). This CDR3 comprises 14 residues. Trimming shortened V by 5 bases and J by 0 bases, and 10 bases separated the two germline ends. CDR3 in amino acids: CASSTGGTNYGYTF. The CDR3 region has the DNA TGTGCCAGCAGTACGGGCGGAACTAACTATGGCTACACCTTC.

The chain recombines TRBV5-5 with TRBJ2-3, with TRBD2 as a possible D gene (6 bases). Trimming pared 4 bases from V and 5 bases from J, leaving 17 bases between. CDR1 and CDR2 from the germline V gene are SGHKS and YYEKEE (reference sequence). The CDR3 runs to 15 residues. CDR3 DNA: TGTGCCAGCAGCCCGTGGCGGGACGAAGAAGATACGCAGTATTTT. It codes for CASSPWRDEEDTQYF.

A note on this clone: This sample includes further DNA sequences coding for the same CDR3. This chain links TRBV15 with TRBJ1-5, with 10 bases lining up with TRBD1. Germline trimming cut 5 bases from V and 0 bases from J; bases unmatched to any gene: 1. Germline values: CDR1 LNHNV, CDR2 YYDKDF (reference sequence). CDR3 size: 15 residues. CDR3 sequence: CATSRDRGSNQPQHF. CDR3 nucleotides: TGTGCCACCAGCCGGGACAGGGGTAGCAATCAGCCCCAGCATTTT.

The CDR3 region has the DNA TGCGCCAGCAGCCAAGGGGCACAGGGAACGCAGTATTTT. Protein product: CASSQGAQGTQYF. The chain uses TRBV4-3 and TRBJ2-3; D is possibly TRBD1 (6 bases). CDR1 LGHNA and CDR2 YSLEER come from the germline V gene. The CDR3 length is 13 residues. Between the trimmed V and J ends, which lost 1 base and 9 bases, there was a span of 11 bases.

The J gene is TRBJ2-3, the V gene TRBV18, with 7 bases matching TRBD1. Germline V gene sequence: CDR1 KGHSH, CDR2 LQKENI. Trimming cost V 2 bases and J 1 base; bases outside gene matches: 6. This CDR3 contains 16 residues. Here the CDR3 DNA reads TGTGCCAGCTCACCAGATGAGGGGGCAGGCACAGATACGCAGTATTTT. Protein: CASSPDEGAGTDTQYF.

The chain is built from TRBV4-1 and TRBJ1-5; 8 bases agree with TRBD1. This CDR3 spans 14 amino acids. V lost 0 bases to trimming and J lost 5 bases; unmatched junction nucleotides: 0. Germline assignment: CDR1 MGHRA and CDR2 YSYEKL. CDR3 bases: TGCGCCAGCAGCCAAGAGGACAGGGATCAGCCCCAGCATTTT. It codes for CASSQEDRDQPQHF.

V and J are TRBV7-9 and TRBJ2-2, with 9 bases identical to TRBD2. V trimming: 3 bases; J trimming: 3 bases; junction bases outside the gene matches: 5. Germline V gene lookup returns CDR1 SEHNR and CDR2 FQNEAQ (reference sequence). CDR3 length: 16 residues. The CDR3 sequence: CASSFPGGRDTGELFF. DNA for the CDR3: TGTGCCAGCAGCTTCCCTGGCGGGAGGGACACCGGGGAGCTGTTTTTT.

In its sample, this clone was seen once. The V gene is TRBV2, the J gene TRBJ2-1; D is unclear. The ends were cut back, 7 bases at V and 10 bases at J, with 20 bases in the middle. The germline V gene has CDR1 SNHLY and CDR2 FYNNEI. The CDR3 is 14 residues long. CDR3 residues: CASTPGGNSNEQFF. CDR3 DNA sequence: TGTGCCAGCACCCCAGGCGGCAATTCTAACGAGCAGTTCTTC.

This chain joins TRBV27 and TRBJ2-3; 12 nucleotides line up with TRBD2. This CDR3 is 16 amino acids long. J gave up 2 bases and V 11 bases, and 11 bases lay outside the gene matches. Per the germline V gene, CDR1 is MNHEY and CDR2 is SMNVEV (reference sequence). Here the CDR3 reads CACSSGRVLNTDTQYF. CDR3 sequence (DNA): TGTGCCTGCTCTAGCGGGAGGGTTCTGAACACAGATACGCAGTATTTT.

The chain recombines TRBV5-6 with TRBJ2-7; a possible D gene is TRBD2 (6 bases). The V gene's germline CDR1 is SGHDT and CDR2 YYEEEE. This CDR3 spans 17 amino acids. V gave up 4 bases and J gave up 5 bases, with 25 bases separating them. The CDR3 sequence is CASSQGQGDWGLDEQYF. CDR3 sequence (DNA): TGTGCCAGCAGCCAAGGACAAGGCGACTGGGGACTGGACGAGCAGTACTTC.